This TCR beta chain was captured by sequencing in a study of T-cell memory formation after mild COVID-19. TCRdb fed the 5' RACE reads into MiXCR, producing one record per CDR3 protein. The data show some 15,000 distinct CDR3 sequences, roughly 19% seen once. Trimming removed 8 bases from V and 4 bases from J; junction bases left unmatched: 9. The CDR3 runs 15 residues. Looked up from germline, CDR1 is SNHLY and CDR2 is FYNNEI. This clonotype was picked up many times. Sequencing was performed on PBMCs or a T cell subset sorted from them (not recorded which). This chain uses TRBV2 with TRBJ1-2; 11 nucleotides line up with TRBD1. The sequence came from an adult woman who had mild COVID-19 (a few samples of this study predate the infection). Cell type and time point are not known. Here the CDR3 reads CASLRPGTGGYGYTF. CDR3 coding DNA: TGTGCCAGCCTCCGCCCCGGGACAGGGGGCTATGGCTACACCTTC.